This is a list of T cell receptor beta chains from one sample in a study of CD8 T cells in ankylosing spondylitis. In TCRdb, the 5' RACE reads were re-called with MiXCR into one record per CDR3 protein. The sample lists around 130,000 distinct CDR3 sequences, about 15% occurring once. Sequencing was done on a sample of blood, either unsorted or a sorted T cell fraction (not recorded which). The receptors shown here come from a male donor with ankylosing spondylitis. Both conserved end residues are part of each CDR3. Fields, in order: J gene, CDR3 length, V gene, clone size, D gene, CDR3 protein, CDR3 DNA. The D gene is left open where the match is weak. Some rows have no size entry. The others give once, few or many, or a class for an expanded clone.

TRBJ2-1	12	TRBV7-9	few	NA	CASSLEGLRVYF	TGTGCCAGCAGCTTAGAGGGACTGAGGGTTTACTTC
TRBJ1-1	13	TRBV6-1	NA	NA	CACSQSMNTEAFF	TGTGCCTGCAGTCAATCAATGAACACTGAAGCTTTCTTT
TRBJ2-7	14	TRBV6-5	few	TRBD1	CASSYGQGAGEQYF	TGTGCCAGCAGTTACGGACAGGGGGCCGGGGAGCAGTACTTC
TRBJ2-5	16	TRBV4-1	many	NA	CASSPIHPTGEETQYF	TGCGCCAGCAGTCCCATTCACCCGACGGGGGAAGAGACCCAGTACTTC
TRBJ2-1	14	TRBV4-1	many	TRBD2	CASSTHSGYNEQFF	TGCGCCAGCAGTACGCATAGCGGGTACAATGAGCAGTTCTTC
TRBJ2-2	14	TRBV10-2	NA	TRBD1	CASNGQGNTGELFF	TGCGCCAGCAACGGACAGGGGAACACCGGGGAGCTGTTTTTT
TRBJ1-2	15	TRBV29-1	few	TRBD1	CSTEGGQGGNYGYTF	TGCAGCACAGAGGGAGGACAGGGCGGGAACTATGGCTACACCTTC
TRBJ1-1	13	TRBV7-9	many	NA	CASTPWGDTEAFF	TGTGCCAGCACCCCTTGGGGCGACACTGAAGCTTTCTTT
TRBJ1-2	15	TRBV12-3/TRBV12-4	few	NA	CASSFGTPRGVSYTF	TGTGCCAGCAGTTTTGGGACCCCAAGGGGAGTAAGCTACACCTTC
TRBJ2-1	14	TRBV12-3/TRBV12-4	few	NA	CASSLVLMGNEQFF	TGTGCCAGCAGTTTAGTTCTTATGGGGAATGAGCAGTTCTTC
TRBJ2-7	15	TRBV27	NA	TRBD1	CASSLGQGDGYEQYF	TGTGCCAGCAGTTTGGGACAGGGTGACGGGTACGAGCAGTACTTC
TRBJ1-1	13	TRBV29-1	many	NA	CSVDWQGRAGAFF	TGCAGCGTTGATTGGCAGGGACGCGCGGGAGCTTTCTTT
TRBJ1-5	14	TRBV28	many	NA	CASSLRGGDQPQHF	TGTGCCAGCAGTTTAAGAGGGGGGGACCAGCCCCAGCATTTT
TRBJ1-2	14	TRBV2	few	NA	CASSEDPGARGYTF	TGTGCCAGCAGTGAAGATCCGGGGGCTCGTGGCTACACCTTC
TRBJ2-2	13	TRBV12-3/TRBV12-4	few	NA	CASIAYSPGELFF	TGTGCCAGCATTGCCTACAGTCCTGGGGAGCTGTTTTTT
TRBJ1-2	12	TRBV20-1	NA	NA	CSASWKNYGYTF	TGCAGTGCTAGTTGGAAAAACTATGGCTACACCTTC
TRBJ2-2	16	TRBV20-1	few	TRBD2	CSARDLAGEDTGELFF	TGCAGTGCTAGAGATCTTGCGGGAGAAGACACCGGGGAGCTGTTTTTT
TRBJ2-7	12	TRBV27	few	NA	CASATSSYEQYF	TGTGCCAGCGCAACGAGCTCCTACGAGCAGTACTTC
TRBJ2-7	13	TRBV7-9	NA	NA	CASSFTSGDEQYF	TGTGCCAGCAGCTTTACTTCTGGGGACGAGCAGTACTTC